This entry lists 4 T cell receptor beta chains sequenced from one sample in a study of early stage breast cancer tumors. Generated by immunoSEQ multiplex PCR, the TCRdb table keeps only in-frame clones and is missing some. This sample carries roughly 53,000 clones, 80% to 95% of them seen once, and the ten largest clones take around 5%. Material: blood. All receptors derive from an older person with breast cancer.

This clone was counted between two and nine times. The chain employs TRBV5-4 and TRBJ2-6; possibly TRBD2 for D (5 bases). Trimming took off 10 bases at V and 0 bases at J, with 14 bases between the two ends. CDR1 and CDR2 from the germline V gene are SGHNT and YYREEE (reference sequence). The length of the CDR3 is 15 residues. CDR3 in DNA: TGTGCCGAGGACTCGGGAACCTCTGGGGCCAACGTCCTGACTTTC. This sequence encodes CAEDSGTSGANVLTF.

This chain links TRBV11-2 with TRBJ2-3, with 10 bases aligning to TRBD1. Germline V gene sequence: CDR1 SGHAT, CDR2 FQNNGV. This CDR3 has 14 residues. With V trimmed by 4 bases and J by 4 bases, 2 bases remained unmatched. In nucleotides, the CDR3 is TGTGCCAGCAGCTCGGACAGGGGGGCAGATACGCAGTATTTT. Translation gives CASSSDRGADTQYF.

The J gene is TRBJ2-1, the V gene TRBV5-1, with 9 bases fitting TRBD2. Germline loops: CDR1 SGHRS, CDR2 YFSETQ. The V and J ends lost 5 bases and 5 bases, in that order; junction bases with no gene match: 8. The CDR3 runs 15 residues. The CDR3 region has the DNA TGCGCCAGCAGAGCGCGGGGGGGAGCAGACAATGAGCAGTTCTTC. Its protein product is CASRARGGADNEQFF.

The V gene is TRBV27, the J gene TRBJ2-3; D is possibly TRBD1 (5 bases). CDR1 MNHEY and CDR2 SMNVEV come from the germline V gene (reference sequence). The V end lost 0 bases, the J end lost 9 bases, and 10 bases lay between the germline ends. The CDR3 spans 13 residues. CDR3 sequence (DNA): TGTGCCAGCAGTTTATCGAATGCAGGGACGCAGTATTTT. It encodes CASSLSNAGTQYF.